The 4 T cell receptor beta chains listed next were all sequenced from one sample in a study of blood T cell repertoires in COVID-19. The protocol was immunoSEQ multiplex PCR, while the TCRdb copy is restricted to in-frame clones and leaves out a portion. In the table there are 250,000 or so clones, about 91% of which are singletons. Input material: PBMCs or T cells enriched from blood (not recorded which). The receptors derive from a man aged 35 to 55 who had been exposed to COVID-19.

The CDR3: CASSYSSRGNTEAFF. In nucleotides, the CDR3 is TGTGCCAGCAGTTACTCGAGCAGGGGCAACACTGAAGCTTTCTTT. The V call is TRBV6-2 or TRBV6-3, the J call TRBJ1-1; possibly TRBD1 for D (6 bases). The CDR3 spans 15 residues. V shed 0 bases and J shed 2 bases, with 10 bases lying between them. Germline CDR1 reads MNHEY; CDR2 reads SVGEGT.

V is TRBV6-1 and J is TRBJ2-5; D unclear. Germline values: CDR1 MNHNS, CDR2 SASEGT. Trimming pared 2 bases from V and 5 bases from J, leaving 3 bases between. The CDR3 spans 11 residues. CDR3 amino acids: CASSERETQYF. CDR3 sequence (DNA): TGTGCCAGCAGTGAACGGGAGACCCAGTACTTC.

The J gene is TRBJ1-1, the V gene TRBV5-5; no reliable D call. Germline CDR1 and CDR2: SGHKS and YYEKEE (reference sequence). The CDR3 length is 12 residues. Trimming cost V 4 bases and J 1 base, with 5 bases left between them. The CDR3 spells CASSLRNTEAFF. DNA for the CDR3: TGTGCCAGCAGCCTACGGAACACTGAAGCTTTCTTT.

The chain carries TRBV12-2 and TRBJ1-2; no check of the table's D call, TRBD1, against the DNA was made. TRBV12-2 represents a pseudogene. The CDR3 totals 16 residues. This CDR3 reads CASRLCLASLNYGYTF. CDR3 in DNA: TGTGCAAGTCGCTTATGTCTGGCATCCCTTAACTATGGCTACACCTTC.